Listed below are T cell receptor beta chains from one sample, sequenced in a study of naive CD8 T cells in extremely preterm neonates. Sequenced by immunoSEQ multiplex PCR; TCRdb stores in-frame clones only, minus some. The data contain about 7,300 clones, 80% to 95% of them singletons. Material: naive CD8+ T cells from cord blood. These receptors came from a newborn in good health. CDR3s include the opening cysteine and the closing phenylalanine or tryptophan. The D gene is left open where the match is weak. Size is stated for part of the rows, as once, few or many counts, or as a class when the clone is expanded.

-	TRBV5-4	TRBJ2-7	-	CASSFDGAYEQYF	TGTGCCAGCAGCTTCGACGGGGCCTACGAGCAGTACTTC
-	TRBV19	TRBJ1-1	TRBD1	CASSSGGSTEAFF	TGTGCCAGTAGTTCAGGGGGGAGCACTGAAGCTTTCTTT
-	TRBV6-9	TRBJ2-5	TRBD2	CASRTSGRAWGETQYF	TGTGCCAGCAGAACTAGCGGGAGGGCCTGGGGAGAGACCCAGTACTTC
-	TRBV20-1	TRBJ1-2	-	CSANRDYGYTF	TGCAGTGCTAACAGGGACTATGGCTACACCTTC
-	TRBV29-1	TRBJ2-7	TRBD1	CSVAAEAGGSFSYEQYF	TGCAGCGTGGCGGCAGAGGCAGGGGGCTCTTTCTCCTACGAGCAGTACTTC
-	TRBV27	TRBJ2-7	-	CASSSSSASYEQYF	TGTGCCAGCAGTTCGTCTAGCGCTTCCTACGAGCAGTACTTC
-	TRBV10-3	TRBJ1-2	TRBD1	CAISEIQGYYGYTF	TGTGCCATCAGTGAAATACAGGGGTACTATGGCTACACCTTC
-	TRBV4-1	TRBJ1-3	-	CASSQDSSGNTIYF	TGCGCCAGCAGCCAAGATAGCTCTGGAAACACCATATATTTT
-	TRBV19	TRBJ2-1	-	CASSINYNEQFF	TGTGCCAGTAGTATTAACTACAATGAGCAGTTCTTC
once	TRBV27	TRBJ2-7	TRBD1	CASSLGQGFYEQYF	TGTGCCAGCAGTTTAGGACAGGGGTTTTACGAGCAGTACTTC
-	TRBV4-1	TRBJ2-7	TRBD2	CASSQDGGRLVSEQYF	TGCGCCAGCAGCCAAGATGGCGGGAGGCTAGTCAGCGAGCAGTACTTC
-	TRBV19	TRBJ2-2	-	CASWSGELFF	TGTGCCAGTTGGAGCGGGGAGCTGTTTTTT
-	TRBV6-1	TRBJ1-5	TRBD1	CASTRGQSQPQHF	TGTGCCAGCACCAGGGGGCAAAGCCAGCCCCAGCATTTT
-	TRBV27	TRBJ2-2	-	CASRKTANTGELFF	TGTGCCAGCAGAAAAACAGCGAACACCGGGGAGCTGTTTTTT
-	TRBV14	TRBJ2-7	TRBD1	CASSRTTGALYEQYF	TGTGCCAGCAGCCGGACGACAGGGGCGTTGTACGAGCAGTACTTC
-	TRBV6-1	TRBJ1-1	-	CASSGGGATEAFF	TGTGCCAGCAGTGGCGGGGGGGCCACTGAAGCTTTCTTT
-	TRBV13	TRBJ2-1	-	CASSRGPISYNEQFF	TGTGCCAGCAGCCGCGGGCCGATCTCTTACAATGAGCAGTTCTTC
-	TRBV5-1	TRBJ1-1	-	CASSLVSGGREAFF	TGCGCCAGCAGCTTGGTGAGTGGAGGGCGTGAAGCTTTCTTT
-	TRBV6-5	TRBJ1-1	-	CASSYSGANTEAFF	TGTGCCAGCAGTTACTCTGGGGCCAACACTGAAGCTTTCTTT
once	TRBV7-2	TRBJ1-6	TRBD1	CASSPDRGRNSPLHF	TGTGCCAGCAGCCCCGACAGGGGGAGGAATTCACCCCTCCACTTT
once	TRBV6-5	TRBJ1-1	-	CASSWGSGINTEAFF	TGTGCCAGCAGTTGGGGATCAGGGATCAACACTGAAGCTTTCTTT
-	TRBV7-9	TRBJ2-1	TRBD1	CASSPNQGQGSREQFF	TGTGCCAGCAGCCCCAACCAGGGACAGGGGTCAAGGGAGCAGTTCTTC
few	TRBV7-9	TRBJ2-7	TRBD1	CASSVGQYEQYF	TGTGCCAGCAGCGTGGGACAGTACGAGCAGTACTTC
-	TRBV12-5	TRBJ2-5	TRBD2	CASGLVLCLAGEETQYF	TGTGCTAGTGGTTTGGTACTATGTCTAGCGGGAGAAGAGACCCAGTACTTC
-	TRBV2	TRBJ2-3	-	CASSAGLTSTDTQYF	TGTGCCAGCAGTGCCGGGTTGACTAGCACAGATACGCAGTATTTT
-	TRBV29-1	TRBJ2-4	TRBD1	CSAWDSKNIQYF	TGCAGCGCATGGGACAGCAAAAACATTCAGTACTTC
-	TRBV6-5	TRBJ2-6	-	CASSYGDTGANVLTF	TGTGCCAGCAGTTACGGGGACACTGGGGCCAACGTCCTGACTTTC
-	TRBV2	TRBJ2-2	TRBD2	CASSESSGRARTGELFF	TGTGCCAGCAGTGAATCTAGCGGGAGGGCGCGGACCGGGGAGCTGTTTTTT
-	TRBV27	TRBJ1-3	TRBD1	CASRTGLSNTIYF	TGTGCCAGCAGGACAGGGCTGTCAAACACCATATATTTT
-	TRBV21-1	TRBJ2-5	-	CASSKEREQYF	TGTGCCAGCAGCAAAGAGAGGGAGCAGTACTTC
-	TRBV10-3	TRBJ1-4	-	CAISEQINSATNEKLFF	TGTGCCATCAGTGAGCAAATCAACAGTGCAACTAATGAAAAACTGTTTTTT
-	TRBV4-2	TRBJ2-3	TRBD2	CASSQDRGLAATRVTDTQYF	TGTGCCAGCAGCCAAGATCGAGGGCTAGCGGCAACCCGGGTCACAGATACGCAGTATTTT
-	TRBV27	TRBJ2-3	-	CASSLSRRGTDTQYF	TGTGCCAGCAGTTTATCACGGAGGGGCACAGATACGCAGTATTTT
-	TRBV9	TRBJ2-1	-	CASGSSYNEQFF	TGTGCCAGCGGGAGCTCCTACAATGAGCAGTTCTTC
-	TRBV5-6	TRBJ1-2	TRBD1	CASSYYRGNYGYTF	TGTGCCAGCAGCTATTACAGGGGCAATTATGGCTACACCTTC
-	TRBV19	TRBJ1-3	-	CASSIGHSGNTIYF	TGTGCCAGTAGTATCGGACACTCTGGAAACACCATATATTTT
-	TRBV21-1	TRBJ1-5	-	CASSPRAATGDPDSDQPQHF	TGTGCCAGCAGCCCCAGGGCAGCGACAGGGGATCCCGATAGCGATCAGCCCCAGCATTTT
-	TRBV23-1	TRBJ1-5	TRBD1	CASAGTVNQPQHF	TGCGCCAGCGCTGGGACAGTTAATCAGCCCCAGCATTTT
-	TRBV6-1	TRBJ1-1	-	CASSATELTNTEAFF	TGTGCCAGCAGTGCGACAGAGCTCACGAACACTGAAGCTTTCTTT
-	TRBV7-9	TRBJ2-1	-	CASSGRLGYNEQFF	TGTGCCAGCAGCGGACGACTAGGCTACAATGAGCAGTTCTTC
-	TRBV11-2	TRBJ2-3	TRBD2	CASSLGGLASADTQYF	TGTGCCAGCAGCTTAGGGGGACTAGCCTCCGCAGATACGCAGTATTTT
-	TRBV19	TRBJ1-2	TRBD1	CASSIPDRGPNYGYTF	TGTGCCAGTAGTATCCCGGACAGGGGCCCTAACTATGGCTACACCTTC
-	TRBV25-1	TRBJ1-1	-	CASSEYDTESFF	TGTGCCAGCAGTGAATACGACACTGAATCTTTCTTT
-	TRBV30	TRBJ1-1	-	CAWSSSRGNTEAFF	TGTGCCTGGAGTTCCTCCAGGGGGAACACTGAAGCTTTCTTT
-	TRBV4-3	TRBJ2-3	TRBD2	CASSQDPAGGGDTQYF	TGCGCCAGCAGCCAAGATCCCGCGGGAGGGGGGGATACGCAGTATTTT
-	TRBV19	TRBJ1-4	TRBD1	CASSIVGGQGGTNEKLFF	TGTGCCAGTAGTATCGTCGGGGGACAGGGAGGAACTAATGAAAAACTGTTTTTT
-	TRBV9	TRBJ1-3	TRBD1	CASSASGTAGNTIYF	TGTGCCAGCAGCGCCTCCGGGACAGCTGGAAACACCATATATTTT
-	TRBV21-1	TRBJ2-3	-	CASSNRGDTQYF	TGTGCCAGCAGCAATCGGGGGGATACGCAGTATTTT